This is a list of T cell receptor beta chains from one sample in a study of T cell changes during pregnancy in multiple sclerosis. The protocol was immunoSEQ multiplex PCR, while the TCRdb copy is restricted to in-frame clones and leaves out a portion. Here the sample spans some 140,000 clones, roughly 96% being singletons. The sample was peripheral blood, taken after pregnancy. These receptor sequences come from a female donor with multiple sclerosis, enrolled in a pregnancy study. The CDR3 runs from the conserved cysteine through the conserved F or W. A D gene is named only where the DNA matches it firmly. Some rows mark clone size as missing; the rest say once, few, many or name a class of expanded clone.

v_call: TRBV7-2; j_call: TRBJ1-5; clone_size: -; d_call: TRBD1; cdr3_aa: CASSPQGVWGDQPQHF; cdr3_nt: TGTGCCAGCAGCCCACAGGGGGTCTGGGGGGATCAGCCCCAGCATTTT
v_call: TRBV29-1; j_call: TRBJ2-1; clone_size: -; d_call: TRBD2; cdr3_aa: CSVDGAGVGNEQFF; cdr3_nt: TGCAGCGTTGATGGAGCGGGAGTGGGGAATGAGCAGTTCTTC
v_call: TRBV27; j_call: TRBJ2-7; clone_size: -; d_call: TRBD2; cdr3_aa: CASSLTSGRSRYEQYF; cdr3_nt: TGTGCCAGCAGTTTAACTAGCGGGAGGTCTCGGTACGAGCAGTACTTC
v_call: TRBV11-2; j_call: TRBJ1-5; clone_size: -; d_call: -; cdr3_aa: CASSLDLGVGPQHF; cdr3_nt: TGTGCCAGCAGCTTAGATCTAGGGGTAGGGCCCCAGCATTTT
v_call: TRBV7-3; j_call: TRBJ2-1; clone_size: -; d_call: TRBD1; cdr3_aa: CASSLTPLPGQGSGGGNEQFF; cdr3_nt: TGTGCCAGCAGCTTAACGCCGCTTCCGGGACAGGGCTCGGGAGGCGGGAATGAGCAGTTCTTC
v_call: TRBV4-3; j_call: TRBJ2-4; clone_size: -; d_call: TRBD1; cdr3_aa: CASSQALGTGAGNIQYF; cdr3_nt: TGCGCCAGCAGCCAAGCCCTCGGGACAGGGGCGGGAAACATTCAGTACTTC
v_call: TRBV27; j_call: TRBJ2-1; clone_size: -; d_call: TRBD2; cdr3_aa: CASSFPLAGKYNEQFF; cdr3_nt: TGTGCCAGCAGTTTCCCTTTAGCGGGGAAATACAATGAGCAGTTCTTC
v_call: TRBV28; j_call: TRBJ2-1; clone_size: -; d_call: TRBD2; cdr3_aa: CASSSLAGVGNEQFF; cdr3_nt: TGTGCCAGCAGTTCGCTAGCGGGAGTGGGGAATGAGCAGTTCTTC
v_call: TRBV19; j_call: TRBJ1-1; clone_size: -; d_call: TRBD1; cdr3_aa: CASSDRGRVNTEAFF; cdr3_nt: TGTGCCAGTAGTGACAGGGGCCGCGTGAACACTGAAGCTTTCTTT
v_call: TRBV28; j_call: TRBJ2-1; clone_size: -; d_call: -; cdr3_aa: CASTDLLSGVEQFF; cdr3_nt: TGTGCCAGCACCGACCTCCTTAGCGGAGTGGAGCAGTTCTTC
v_call: TRBV28; j_call: TRBJ2-4; clone_size: -; d_call: -; cdr3_aa: CASTTVAKNIQYF; cdr3_nt: TGTGCCAGCACCACAGTAGCCAAAAACATTCAGTACTTC
v_call: TRBV5-1; j_call: TRBJ2-2; clone_size: -; d_call: -; cdr3_aa: CATHSGGNTGELFF; cdr3_nt: TGCGCCACTCACTCCGGGGGGAACACCGGGGAGCTGTTTTTT
v_call: TRBV27; j_call: TRBJ1-2; clone_size: -; d_call: -; cdr3_aa: CASSLSQGLYGYTF; cdr3_nt: TGTGCCAGCAGTTTATCTCAGGGGCTCTATGGCTACACCTTC
v_call: TRBV19; j_call: TRBJ1-1; clone_size: -; d_call: -; cdr3_aa: CASSIPGNTEAFF; cdr3_nt: TGTGCCAGTAGTATCCCGGGGAACACTGAAGCTTTCTTT
v_call: TRBV27; j_call: TRBJ2-7; clone_size: -; d_call: TRBD1; cdr3_aa: CASSLSGNRQGAQYF; cdr3_nt: TGTGCCAGCAGTTTATCAGGGAATCGACAGGGCGCGCAGTACTTC
v_call: TRBV9; j_call: TRBJ2-7; clone_size: -; d_call: TRBD1; cdr3_aa: CASSVDQGAAEQYF; cdr3_nt: TGTGCCAGCAGCGTAGACCAGGGGGCAGCCGAGCAGTACTTC
v_call: TRBV6-1; j_call: TRBJ2-5; clone_size: -; d_call: TRBD2; cdr3_aa: CASSDLPGLGETQYF; cdr3_nt: TGTGCCAGCAGTGACTTACCGGGACTAGGGGAGACCCAGTACTTC
v_call: TRBV28; j_call: TRBJ2-7; clone_size: -; d_call: TRBD2; cdr3_aa: CASRGTSGSLAEQYF; cdr3_nt: TGTGCCAGCAGGGGTACTAGCGGGAGCTTGGCCGAGCAGTACTTC
v_call: TRBV27; j_call: TRBJ2-7; clone_size: few; d_call: TRBD1; cdr3_aa: CASRRVTGDREQYF; cdr3_nt: TGTGCCAGCAGGCGGGTGACAGGGGACCGCGAGCAGTACTTC
v_call: TRBV6-1; j_call: TRBJ1-5; clone_size: -; d_call: TRBD1; cdr3_aa: CASSEAGGVNQPQHF; cdr3_nt: TGTGCCAGCAGTGAGGCAGGGGGCGTGAATCAGCCCCAGCATTTT
v_call: TRBV15; j_call: TRBJ1-5; clone_size: -; d_call: -; cdr3_aa: CATSRDRSGPQHF; cdr3_nt: TGTGCCACCAGCAGAGATCGGTCAGGGCCCCAGCATTTT
v_call: TRBV12-1; j_call: TRBJ2-1; clone_size: -; d_call: -; cdr3_aa: CASSPRTSGSNYNEQFF; cdr3_nt: TGTGCCAGCAGCCCACGGACTAGCGGGAGCAACTACAATGAGCAGTTCTTC